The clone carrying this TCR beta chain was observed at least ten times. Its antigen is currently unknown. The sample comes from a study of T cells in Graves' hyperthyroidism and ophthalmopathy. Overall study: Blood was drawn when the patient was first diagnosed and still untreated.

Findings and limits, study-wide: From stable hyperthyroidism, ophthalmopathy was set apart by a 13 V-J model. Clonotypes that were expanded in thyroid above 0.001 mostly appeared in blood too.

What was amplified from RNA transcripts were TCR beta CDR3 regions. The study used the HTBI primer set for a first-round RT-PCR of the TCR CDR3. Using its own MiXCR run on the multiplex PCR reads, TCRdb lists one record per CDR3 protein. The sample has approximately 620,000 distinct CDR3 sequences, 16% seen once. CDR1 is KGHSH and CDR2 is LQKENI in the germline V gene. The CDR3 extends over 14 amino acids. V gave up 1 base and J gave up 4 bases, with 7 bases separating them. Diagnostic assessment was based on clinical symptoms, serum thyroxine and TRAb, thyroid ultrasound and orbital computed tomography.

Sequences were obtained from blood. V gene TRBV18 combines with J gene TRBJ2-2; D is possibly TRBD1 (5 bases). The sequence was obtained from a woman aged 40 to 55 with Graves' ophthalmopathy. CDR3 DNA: TGTGCCAGCTCACCACGACAGCTCACCGGGGAGCTGTTTTTT. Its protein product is CASSPRQLTGELFF.